Described below is a single T cell receptor (beta chain) sequence and its context. This entry is derived from a study of OX40 agonist ivuxolimab in advanced cancers. There are 14 residues in the CDR3. Germline-derived CDR1 and CDR2 are SGDLS and YYNGEE. The V end lost 0 bases, the J end lost 3 bases, and 7 bases lay between the germline ends. Using immunoSEQ multiplex PCR, the repertoire was profiled, and TCRdb retains in-frame clones only, with some absent. The repertoire includes tens of thousands of clones, 85% of them detected once, and roughly 1.9% sits in the top ten. This clonotype was sampled from an adult with an advanced solid tumor such as melanoma, head and neck, liver or kidney cancer. The gene calls are TRBV9 and TRBJ1-5, with D maybe TRBD1 (6 bases). Sequenced material: CD4+ or CD8+ T cells sorted from blood, taken in a trial of the OX40 agonist ivuxolimab. CDR3 residues: CASSVGTDNQPQHF. The CDR3 nucleotides are TGTGCCAGCAGCGTAGGGACAGACAATCAGCCCCAGCATTTT.